Listed below are T cell receptor beta chains from one sample, sequenced in a study of blood T cell repertoires in COVID-19. Repertoires were generated with immunoSEQ multiplex PCR, while TCRdb's copy carries only in-frame clones and drops some. This sample has tens of thousands of clones, with over 70% found just once. The source material was peripheral blood. These receptors all come from a human donor with active COVID-19. The donor label of this sample is uncertain. Both conserved end residues are part of each CDR3. D genes are given only for firm matches. For some rows the clone size is stated as once, few or many, or as a class when expanded; others skip it.

clone_size	v_call	j_call	d_call	cdr3_nt	cdr3_aa
-	TRBV24-1	TRBJ2-1	TRBD2	TGTGCCACCAGTGACCCCGGGCTAGCGGGAGTTGAGCAGTTCTTC	CATSDPGLAGVEQFF
-	TRBV11-1	TRBJ2-5	TRBD2	TGTGCCAGCACCATTAGCGGGAGAGGGGCAGAGACCCAGTACTTC	CASTISGRGAETQYF
-	TRBV6-5	TRBJ1-4	-	TGTGCCAGCACCCCCCAGCTTGGGGCAGAGGTATGGTTTTTT	CASTPQLGAEVWFF
-	TRBV5-6	TRBJ2-7	-	TGTGCCAGCAGCTTGGATGAGGTACGCTACGAGCAGTACTTC	CASSLDEVRYEQYF
-	TRBV18	TRBJ2-1	TRBD2	TGTGCCAGCTCACCACCGGGTCAGGGGCTAGCGGGAAGGGGTTCGTTCTTC	CASSPPGQGLAGRGSFF
-	TRBV7-3	TRBJ2-3	-	TGTGCCAGCAGCTTAATGGGGGCGTCCACAGATACGCAGTATTTT	CASSLMGASTDTQYF
-	TRBV13	TRBJ1-4	-	TGTGCCAGCAGCTTGAGGGCGGTTGAAAAACTGTTTTTT	CASSLRAVEKLFF
-	TRBV5-6	TRBJ2-5	-	TGTGCCAGCAGCCAGGGTGTGGAGACCCAGTACTTC	CASSQGVETQYF
-	TRBV20-1	TRBJ2-4	-	TGCAGTGCTAGTGGAGGGATCGGAAACATTCAGTACTTC	CSASGGIGNIQYF
-	TRBV7-2	TRBJ1-4	-	TGTGCCAGCAGCGGGGAGGGCAGGAATAATGAAAAACTGTTTTTT	CASSGEGRNNEKLFF
-	TRBV12-3/TRBV12-4	TRBJ1-5	-	TGTGCCAGCAGCCAGGGTTTTCAGCCCCAGCATTTT	CASSQGFQPQHF
medium-sized	TRBV3-1/TRBV3-2	TRBJ1-1	-	TGTGCCAGCAGCCCTCCCTATAACACTGAAGCTTTCTTT	CASSPPYNTEAFF